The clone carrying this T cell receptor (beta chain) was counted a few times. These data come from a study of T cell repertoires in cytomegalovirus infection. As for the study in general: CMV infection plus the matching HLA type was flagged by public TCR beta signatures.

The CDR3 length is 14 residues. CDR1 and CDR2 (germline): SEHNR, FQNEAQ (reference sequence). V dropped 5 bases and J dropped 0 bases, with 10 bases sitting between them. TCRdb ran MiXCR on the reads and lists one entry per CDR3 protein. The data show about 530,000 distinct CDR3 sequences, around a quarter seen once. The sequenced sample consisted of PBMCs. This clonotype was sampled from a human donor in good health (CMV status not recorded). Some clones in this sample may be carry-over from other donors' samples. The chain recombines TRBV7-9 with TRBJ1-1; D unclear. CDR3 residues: CASSPSDMNTEAFF. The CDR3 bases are TGTGCCAGCAGCCCCAGCGACATGAACACTGAAGCTTTCTTT.